The following is a T cell receptor (beta chain) sequence with its context. The antigen remains undetermined. A much larger clone differs from this one at a single base, so this may be a read error. V was cut by 5 bases and J by 4 bases, with 13 bases left in between. This CDR3 has 14 residues. Germline V gene data show CDR1 as SEHNR and CDR2 as FQNEAQ (reference sequence). The entry originates in a study of identical twins. Through template switching, a universal primer site was introduced, and the cDNA contained unique molecular identifiers. Each CDR3 protein is one row after TCRdb ran MiXCR on the 5' RACE reads. The table has about 240,000 distinct CDR3 sequences, over 9.5% seen once. General observations from the study: In cord blood, abundant beta clonotypes had fewer insertions; memory showed no trend. Among beta out-of-frame sequences, excess sharing between twins appeared weaker. Researchers caution that invariant MAIT and iNKT cells could partly confound zero-insertion analyses.

This clonotype was sampled from a man aged 45-65 years in good health. The rearrangement joins TRBV7-9 to TRBJ2-3, with D perhaps TRBD1 or TRBD2 (5 bases each). Input material: memory T cells sorted from blood. The CDR3 spells CASSPGHGADTQYF. The CDR3 DNA sequence: TGTGCCAGCAGCCCAGGACACGGGGCAGATACGCAGTATTTT.